A single sample gave rise to the 20 T cell receptor beta chains below, sequenced in a study of blood T cell repertoires in COVID-19. The table came from immunoSEQ multiplex PCR; TCRdb's copy has only in-frame clones and leaves some out. This sample has just over 50,000 clones, with 85% to 90% found just once. Sequenced sample: peripheral blood. Receptor source: a man aged 65 to 79 with acute or convalescent COVID-19.

The chain recombines TRBV7-8 with TRBJ1-1; no reliable D call. The CDR3 runs 13 residues. Germline CDR1 and CDR2: SGHVS and FQNEAQ. V dropped 6 bases and J dropped 5 bases, with 13 bases sitting between them. The CDR3 sequence is CASSPDRETEAFF. Written as DNA, the CDR3 is TGTGCCAGCAGTCCAGACCGGGAAACTGAAGCTTTCTTT.

The chain employs TRBV7-9 and TRBJ1-4; D perhaps matches TRBD1 (6 bases). V dropped 1 base and J dropped 8 bases, with 11 bases sitting between them. This CDR3 comprises 14 residues. Germline CDR1 reads SEHNR; CDR2 reads FQNEAQ (reference sequence). The CDR3 DNA follows: TGTGCCAGCAGCTTAGGGACAGTACTCGAAAAACTGTTTTTT. It is translated as CASSLGTVLEKLFF.

This sequence joins TRBV30 and TRBJ2-7; 8 bases align to TRBD1. Trimming cost V 5 bases and J 1 base; bases outside gene matches: 10. Per germline, CDR1 GTSNPN and CDR2 SVGIG (reference sequence). The CDR3 extends over 15 amino acids. Here the CDR3 reads CAWLETGAGSYEQYF. DNA for the CDR3: TGTGCCTGGTTAGAGACAGGGGCGGGTTCCTACGAGCAGTACTTC.

V gene TRBV28 combines with J gene TRBJ1-2; TRBD1 aligns across 7 bases. The CDR3 totals 14 residues. CDR1 is MDHEN, CDR2 SYDVKM, per germline. Trimming cost V 7 bases and J 4 bases; bases outside gene matches: 9. The CDR3 DNA is TGTGCCAGCATCGGAGGGGGCGGCCGCTATGGCTACACCTTC. This encodes CASIGGGGRYGYTF.

This rearrangement joins TRBV20-1 to TRBJ1-1; D is uncertain. Germline loops: CDR1 DFQATT, CDR2 SNEGSKA (reference sequence). The CDR3 runs to 11 residues. Trimming took 4 bases from V and 1 from J, leaving 4 bases between them. CDR3 loop: CSATQNTEAFF. DNA for the CDR3: TGCAGTGCTACCCAGAACACTGAAGCTTTCTTT.

The chain combines TRBV19 with TRBJ2-7; 10 bases fit TRBD2. CDR3 length: 15 residues. J gave up 4 bases and V 4 bases, and 7 bases lay outside the gene matches. Germline CDR1 is LNHDA and CDR2 is SQIVND (reference sequence). CDR3 nucleotide sequence: TGTGCCAGTAGTACAGCCGGACTAGCGGCGTACGAGCAGTACTTC. Residues: CASSTAGLAAYEQYF.

This chain links TRBV6-2 or TRBV6-3 with TRBJ2-7; no clear D gene. CDR1 and CDR2 from the germline V gene are MNHEY and SVGEGT. With 6 bases removed from V and 6 bases from J, the gap between germline ends came to 27 bases. The CDR3 is 17 residues long. The CDR3 is CASSYNKNVPASLEQYF. CDR3 bases: TGTGCCAGCAGCTATAACAAAAACGTCCCTGCCTCCCTCGAGCAGTACTTC.

This chain uses TRBV7-2 with TRBJ1-1; 7 positions agree with TRBD1. This CDR3 is built from 12 residues. V gave up 5 bases and J gave up 8 bases; unmatched junction bases: 5. Germline loops: CDR1 SGHTA, CDR2 FQGNSA. The CDR3 sequence is CASSLRQGEAFF. The CDR3 region has the DNA TGTGCCAGCAGCCTCAGACAGGGCGAAGCTTTCTTT.

The chain recombines TRBV14 with TRBJ2-1; tentatively, D is TRBD2 (5 bases). CDR3 length equals 16 residues. The V end was cut by 0 bases, the J end by 3 bases, with 12 bases between. The V gene's germline CDR1 is SGHDN and CDR2 FVKESK. The CDR3 bases are TGTGCCAGCAGCCAAGATTTGGCTAGCAACTACAATGAGCAGTTCTTC. This gives the protein CASSQDLASNYNEQFF. Together with reference TRBV14 and TRBJ2-1, the CDR3 gives the full variable domain: EAGVTQFPSHSVIEKGQTVTLRCDPISGHDNLYWYRRVMGKEIKFLLHFVKESKQDESGMPNNRFLAERTGGTYSTLKVQPAELEDSGVYFCASSQDLASNYNEQFFGPGTRLTVL.

This clone was counted only a few times. The rearrangement uses TRBV5-1 and TRBJ1-1, with D possibly being TRBD1 (6 bases). V was clipped by 0 bases and J by 3 bases, with 6 bases between them. The CDR3 is 13 amino acids. Germline V gene lookup returns CDR1 SGHRS and CDR2 YFSETQ. CDR3 amino acids: CASSLAGDTEAFF. The CDR3 DNA sequence: TGCGCCAGCAGCTTGGCAGGGGACACTGAAGCTTTCTTT.

Here the CDR3 reads CASSLAWVVGGPSGYTF. For the CDR3, the DNA is TGCGCCAGCAGCTTGGCCTGGGTAGTGGGGGGGCCTTCTGGCTACACCTTC. The rearrangement joins TRBV5-1 to TRBJ1-2, with D possibly being TRBD1 (6 bases). This CDR3 spans 17 amino acids. The germline CDR1 and CDR2 sequences are SGHRS and YFSETQ. Trimming took 0 bases from V and 7 from J, leaving 22 bases between them. The full variable domain, rest sourced from reference TRBV5-1 and TRBJ1-2, is KAGVTQTPRYLIKTRGQQVTLSCSPISGHRSVSWYQQTPGQGLQFLFEYFSETQRNKGNFPGRFSGRQFSNSRSEMNVSTLELGDSALYLCASSLAWVVGGPSGYTFGSGTRLTVV.

V is TRBV2 and J is TRBJ2-5; weak D call: TRBD1 (5 bases). Germline CDR1 SNHLY, CDR2 FYNNEI. The CDR3 sequence is 14 residues long. V lost 6 bases and J 1 base, leaving 12 bases between the germline ends. The CDR3 region is CASRPDRFQETQYF. The CDR3, as DNA: TGTGCCAGCAGACCCGACAGATTCCAAGAGACCCAGTACTTC.

The CDR3 DNA reads as TGTGCCAGCAGTCGCGGGGGCGATGGGGCCAACGTCCTGACTTTC. This sequence encodes CASSRGGDGANVLTF. This chain uses TRBV5-4 with TRBJ2-6; maybe TRBD2 (7 bases). Per germline, CDR1 SGHNT and CDR2 YYREEE (reference sequence). The CDR3 spans 15 residues. Trimming stripped 5 bases from V and 3 bases from J, with 12 bases between.

The chain recombines TRBV9 with TRBJ2-3, with 10 bases lining up with TRBD2. This CDR3 comprises 16 residues. With 4 bases clipped from V and 4 bases from J, the junction kept 9 bases outside the gene matches. Germline CDR1 is SGDLS and CDR2 is YYNGEE. The CDR3 bases are TGTGCCAGCAGCTCAGGTACAGGACTAGCGGCAGATACGCAGTATTTT. Translating it yields CASSSGTGLAADTQYF. The full variable domain, with the rest looked up from reference TRBV9 and TRBJ2-3, is DSGVTQTPKHLITATGQRVTLRCSPRSGDLSVYWYQQSLDQGLQFLIQYYNGEERAKGNILERFSAQQFPDLHSELNLSSLELGDSALYFCASSSGTGLAADTQYFGPGTRLTVL.

The V gene is TRBV3-1 (or the pseudogene TRBV3-2), the J gene TRBJ1-3, with 11 positions matching TRBD1. V lost 4 bases, J lost 0 bases, and 5 bases stayed unmatched. The germline CDR1 and CDR2 sequences are LGHDT and YNNKEL (reference sequence). CDR3 length: 17 residues. CDR3 DNA: TGTGCCAGCAGCCCCCGGGACAGGGGGTCCTCTGGAAACACCATATATTTT. Protein product: CASSPRDRGSSGNTIYF.

The chain couples TRBV28 to TRBJ1-5; 8 bases are shared with TRBD1. Losses at the gene ends were 7 bases for V and 3 bases for J; bases not matched to a gene: 11. In germline, CDR1 is MDHEN, CDR2 SYDVKM. The CDR3 sequence is 16 residues long. CDR3 nucleotide sequence: TGTGCCAGCACCCCCATCAGGGGGCCGGTCAATCAGCCCCAGCATTTT. The encoded protein is CASTPIRGPVNQPQHF. The whole variable domain, filled in from reference TRBV28 and TRBJ1-5, reads DVKVTQSSRYLVKRTGEKVFLECVQDMDHENMFWYRQDPGLGLRLIYFSYDVKMKEKGDIPEGYSVSREKKERFSLILESASTNQTSMYLCASTPIRGPVNQPQHFGDGTRLSIL.

The chain joins TRBV27 to TRBJ1-1, with TRBD1 identical over 11 bases. J lost 5 bases, V lost 6 bases, and 11 bases had no gene match. Germline V gene data show CDR1 as MNHEY and CDR2 as SMNVEV (reference sequence). This CDR3 has 16 amino acids. The CDR3 region has the DNA TGTGCCAGCAGGCCGGGACAGGGGGGGGGAGGGACTGAAGCTTTCTTT. As protein: CASRPGQGGGGTEAFF.

The gene calls are TRBV7-2 and TRBJ2-4, with TRBD2 as a possible D gene (6 bases). This CDR3 is 18 amino acids long. V was shortened by 5 bases and J by 0 bases, with 20 bases between the two germline ends. The V gene's germline CDR1 is SGHTA and CDR2 FQGNSA. This CDR3 is CASSPVKLGTLAKNIQYF. CDR3 DNA: TGTGCCAGCAGCCCTGTAAAGTTGGGGACTTTAGCCAAAAACATTCAGTACTTC.

The V and J genes are TRBV5-1 and TRBJ2-7; D possibly corresponds to TRBD2 (5 bases). The V end lost 0 bases, the J end lost 0 bases, and 16 bases lay between the germline ends. The CDR3 consists of 17 residues. From germline, CDR1 is SGHRS and CDR2 YFSETQ. The CDR3 protein is CASSLGLPRASSYEQYF. Written as DNA, the CDR3 is TGCGCCAGCAGCTTGGGCCTACCGAGGGCTAGCTCCTACGAGCAGTACTTC.

The chain joins TRBV7-9 to TRBJ2-7; D remains ambiguous. The V gene lost 1 base and the J gene lost 5 bases, with 3 bases spanning the gap. CDR1 and CDR2 (germline): SEHNR, FQNEAQ (reference sequence). The CDR3 is 11 amino acids. In nucleotides, the CDR3 is TGTGCCAGCAGCTTAGGTAACGAGCAGTACTTC. Protein product: CASSLGNEQYF. Full variable domain (missing parts from reference TRBV7-9 and TRBJ2-7): DTGVSQNPRHKITKRGQNVTFRCDPISEHNRLYWYRQTLGQGPEFLTYFQNEAQLEKSRLLSDRFSAERPKGSFSTLEIQRTEQGDSAMYLCASSLGNEQYFGPGTRLTVT.